This T cell receptor beta chain was sequenced during a study of cytomegalovirus exposure and HLA in healthy donors (dated by TCRdb to the late 2010s). Background on the whole study: According to an earlier analysis of a few hundred of the donors, roughly 180 million T cells yielded 90 million to 140 million unique TCR beta sequences and about 280 Gb of sequence data. An early release that covered roughly 600 HLA-typed donors contained approximately 300 gigabases of sequencing data and 80 million or so unique TCR sequences. The genetic ancestry cluster associated with self-reported Caucasian donors included over 65% of the roughly 400 genotyped donors. The study aimed to test whether signatures of past pathogen exposure could be identified by cataloging public T cell receptors. Using immunosequencing, the study profiled T cell repertoires from approximately 700 subjects and related those repertoires to cytomegalovirus serostatus. Along with the roughly 610-subject first cohort, a separate validation cohort of 120 different subjects was used. To predict cytomegalovirus infection status, the study brought together high-throughput TCR immunosequencing, statistical association of individual TCRs with disease status, and machine learning. A later analysis re-analyzed previously published TCR beta repertoires from 666 donors and added high-resolution HLA genotyping to study TCR occurrence patterns. Rather than using new phenotypic data, the later analysis identified candidate immune exposures from TCR beta sequences and from how often those sequences occurred across donors. In an earlier analysis of about 590 of the donors, high-throughput TCR beta sequencing was used to judge whether each TCR beta V gene segment behaved as functional or pseudogenic. Alongside the repertoire data, information on donor age, sex, ethnicity and CMV serostatus was compiled. Genome-wide SNP genotypes for about three fifths of the 666 donors were used in a later genetic analysis, which treated that subset as a discovery cohort. Every discovery cohort repertoire had been produced on one sequencing platform. HLA typing covered class I and class II loci at four-digit resolution. Typing coverage varied by locus: about 620-640 donors for A, B, C, DRB1 and DQB1; roughly 520 for DQA1; nearly 610 for DPA1; 400 to 480 for DPB1. Because of strong linkage in the cohort, five DR-DQ haplotypes were treated as single units for association and clustering. Among roughly 400 genotyped donors of the cohort, an average of approximately 240,000 unique TCR beta nucleotide sequences were sequenced per donor, around 18% of them non-productive. On the study overall, not on this receptor specifically: A few of the identified cytomegalovirus-associated TCR beta chains were confirmed in vitro to be specific for cytomegalovirus antigens. A later genetic analysis reported fewer N-insertions in productive TCRs among donors in an Asian-associated ancestry cluster than the roughly 620-donor mean. Correlated functional status among segregating V segments might be attributable to linkage disequilibrium, but an unknown experimental factor could not be ruled out. According to the authors, the approach could potentially be generalized to other disease states and immunological phenotypes. A later analysis reported that several top co-occurrence clusters appeared linked to parvovirus B19, influenza, CMV and Epstein-Barr virus. An association between a missense DCLRE1C variant and V-gene and J-gene trimming of TCR beta chains was found in a later genetic analysis and replicated in an independent cohort. According to a later analysis, TCR association rates differed among HLA loci, with DRB1 alleles showing the most associated TCRs and HLA-C alleles showing the fewest. The earlier analysis of around 600 of the donors excluded some 15 rarely observed V segments, including chromosome 9 orphons, because counts were too low. In an earlier analysis of roughly 500 of the donors, most TCR beta V segments appeared in productive rearrangements about 90% or about 30% of the time, broadly matching IMGT annotations. Immune exposure information for the cohort was limited to CMV serostatus. Most CMV-associated TCR beta chains appeared to be HLA-restricted in a later analysis, and the HLA associations seemed to be driven largely by CMV exposure. Presence/absence analyses assumed roughly uniform sequencing depth across donors, an assumption that may not hold. The classifier was reported to diagnose cytomegalovirus status with high specificity and sensitivity in both the original cohort and the validation cohort. A further reported finding was that TCR beta sequences accurately predicted the HLA-A and HLA-B alleles for most subjects in the first cohort. A later analysis found that HLA-associated TCR beta chains were more clonally expanded and had lower generation probabilities than equally common non-associated chains. The study listed 150 to 200 TCR beta chains as associated with cytomegalovirus. Most TCR sequences were observed very rarely across donors, whereas some public TCRs were present in many individuals. Specific HLA alleles were associated with around 18,000 TCR beta sequences at a false discovery rate of 0.05 in a later analysis. In this cohort, only TCR beta chains were sequenced, and detectable features were limited by the absence of alpha or paired-chain data. Because HLA typing was unavailable for some donors at each locus, only the typed subset was used in association tests. Strong co-occurrence of HLA alleles, especially DR and DQ, made assigning TCR associations to individual alleles difficult. A cluster of highly shared sequence variants was judged likely to be a technical artifact of the sequencing pipeline.

The cohort comprised some 680 healthy bone marrow donors. At the time of sampling, every cohort member was nominally healthy, though immune exposures that went unrecorded were likely present. The donor was CMV seronegative and was included in the group of under 450 seronegative cohort members. A peripheral blood sample was collected from each donor, and TCR beta sequencing was performed on peripheral blood mononuclear cells. The Qiagen DNeasy Blood Extraction Kit was used to extract genomic DNA from the blood cell samples. Of note for this clone: The antigen it recognizes is unknown.

Library generation was performed with the immunoSEQ multiplex PCR assay. The multiplex PCR relied on a mix of 60 forward primers for TCR Vbeta segments and 13 reverse primers for TCR Jbeta segments. A multiplex PCR assay on genomic DNA amplified the CDR3 region of rearranged TCR beta genes. Amplified TCR beta libraries were sequenced as 87-base-pair reads on the Illumina HiSeq System. Processing in the source paper ran as follows. In a later analysis, some 80 million unique TCR beta chains were counted across the 690 or so repertoires, and around 10 million of these chains were shared by at least two donors. Raw reads were error-corrected and collapsed into unique sequences with a nearest-neighbor algorithm that merged closely related sequences to remove PCR and sequencing errors. Alignment of CDR3 sequences to IMGT reference sequences was used to assign V, D and J gene segments. For a sequence to be retained, a match of at least six nucleotides to both a V gene segment and a J gene segment was required. Rearrangements were classified as productive when the CDR3 lacked stop codons and remained in frame with V and J, and all other rearrangements were classified as non-productive. CDR3 was defined according to IMGT convention as the region running from the second conserved V-encoded cysteine to the conserved J-encoded phenylalanine. In an earlier analysis of roughly 610 of the donors, sequences lacking an unambiguous match to a single V gene segment were excluded. An earlier analysis of 550 to 650 of the donors classified V segments as functional when productive rearrangements were above 56.7% and as segregating when the standard deviation between donors was above 5%. A statistical classification framework was built to diagnose cytomegalovirus status from the catalog of TCR beta chain sequences. V and J gene assignment, in a later analysis, came from comparing TCR nucleotide sequences with IMGT/GENE-DB human TR gene sequences. The TCRdist pipeline was used in a later analysis to assign CDR3 sequences and most-parsimonious VDJ recombination scenarios. In a later analysis, each TCR beta chain was defined by its CDR3 amino acid sequence together with its V-gene family, and reads lacking a unique V-gene family were excluded. A later analysis removed 592 highly shared, low-generation-probability nucleotide sequences to deal with suspected cross-contamination and a sequencing artifact. In a later analysis, a clonal expansion index for each public chain was calculated from normalized within-repertoire ranks of inferred template counts. Generation probabilities in a later analysis came from a VDJ recombination model fitted to out-of-frame rearrangements, and those results were checked against IGoR. In a later analysis, TCR-TCR, TCR-HLA and TCR-CMV co-occurrence was scored with hypergeometric tests, and a repertoire-size bias correction was applied to TCR pairs. To estimate false discovery rates, a later analysis permuted the HLA or CMV assignments 20 times. In a later analysis, co-occurring TCRs were grouped using DBSCAN, and TCRdist sequence similarity was added for clustering within HLA-allele-positive subsets. Repertoires with fewer than 30,000 or more than 120,000 public chains were left out of co-occurrence clustering, as were about five repertoires with anomalous nucleotide sharing. The clones in this table, taken by TCRdb from immuneACCESS, are in-frame only. Not every clone is retained; where verified, under half of the shortfall comes from an unresolved V gene, and the cause of the rest is unknown. V, J and clone size were drawn from that table, and D and trimming were deduced from the DNA. This sample's table carries 100,000 to 150,000 clones. Around 1.5% of the sample belongs to the ten largest clones.

The specimen was PBMCs. The TCR was taken from a woman aged 40 to 49 in good health and CMV-seronegative.

The CDR3 reads CASRSGQGGTEAFF. The DNA sequence reads TGTGCCAGCAGGTCCGGGCAGGGGGGCACTGAAGCTTTCTTT. The chain employs TRBV27 and TRBJ1-1, with 7 central nucleotides matching TRBD1. From a lookup of the germline V gene (reference sequence), CDR1 and CDR2 are MNHEY and SMNVEV. From its cysteine to its phenylalanine, the CDR3 spans 14 amino acids. Only the CDR3 part of the read is kept: 42 bases, read in frame from the first base. Trimmed from V: 6 bases; trimmed from J: 4 bases; junction bases lacking a gene match: 8.